Below are 19 T cell receptor beta chains sequenced from a single sample in a study of blood T cell repertoires in COVID-19. Profiled with immunoSEQ multiplex PCR; TCRdb holds only in-frame clones, not every one. Of 100,000 to 150,000 clones listed, 80% to 95% were seen once; the top ten hold about 1.9%. Specimen: peripheral blood. The source is a man aged 45-65 years with COVID-19, enrolled during active disease.

This clone appeared once. This chain links TRBV28 with TRBJ2-3, with 8 positions matching TRBD1. J lost 0 bases, V lost 7 bases, and 6 bases had no gene match. This CDR3 contains 15 residues. Germline V gene lookup returns CDR1 MDHEN and CDR2 SYDVKM. CDR3 in amino acids: CASNSGQGSTDTQYF. In DNA, the CDR3 is TGTGCCAGCAACTCTGGACAGGGTAGCACAGATACGCAGTATTTT.

This chain uses TRBV29-1 with TRBJ2-1, with 9 positions matching TRBD2. Unmatched junction bases numbered 4, after V lost 7 bases and J lost 3 bases. Germline V lookup: CDR1 SQVTM, CDR2 ANQGSEA. The CDR3 is 13 residues long. Written as DNA, the CDR3 is TGCAGCGCTAGTAGCGGGAGCTACAATGAGCAGTTCTTC. Translating it yields CSASSGSYNEQFF.

A few counts support this clone. The chain uses TRBV6-5 and TRBJ2-2, with 9 positions matching TRBD2. The V gene's germline CDR1 is MNHEY and CDR2 SVGAGI. This CDR3 has 16 amino acids. V was clipped by 0 bases and J by 5 bases; unmatched bases: 4. CDR3 coding DNA: TGTGCCAGCAGTTACTCGAGCGGGGGGCGGACCGGGGAGCTGTTTTTT. It is translated as CASSYSSGGRTGELFF.

The count of this clone is one. The chain recombines TRBV5-4 with TRBJ2-1; TRBD2 is a possible D gene (5 bases). The CDR3 is 15 amino acids. V was clipped by 4 bases and J by 4 bases, with 15 bases between them. From germline, CDR1 is SGHNT and CDR2 YYREEE (reference sequence). This CDR3 reads CASSPDRTPYNEQFF. As DNA, the CDR3 is TGTGCCAGCAGCCCGGATAGGACTCCGTACAATGAGCAGTTCTTC. Variable domain in full (rest from reference TRBV5-4 and TRBJ2-1): ETGVTQSPTHLIKTRGQQVTLRCSSQSGHNTVSWYQQALGQGPQFIFQYYREEENGRGNFPPRFSGLQFPNYSSELNVNALELDDSALYLCASSPDRTPYNEQFFGPGTRLTVL.

This chain connects TRBV11-2 to TRBJ2-5; D possibly corresponds to TRBD2 (6 bases). CDR1 and CDR2 from the germline V gene are SGHAT and FQNNGV. V lost 5 bases, J lost 2 bases, and 12 bases lay in between. The CDR3 is 14 residues long. CDR3 nucleotides: TGTGCCAGCAGCCCACCGGGACTGCAAGAGACCCAGTACTTC. Residues: CASSPPGLQETQYF.

V is TRBV28 and J is TRBJ2-7; the D gene is possibly TRBD2 (6 bases). With 6 bases removed from V and 6 bases from J, the gap between germline ends came to 9 bases. CDR3 length equals 11 residues. Germline V gives CDR1 MDHEN, CDR2 SYDVKM. The CDR3 sequence: CASRGLGEQYF. As DNA, the CDR3 is TGTGCCAGCAGGGGACTGGGCGAGCAGTACTTC.

This clone has only one observation. CDR3 sequence (DNA): TGTGCCAGCAGCTTGACGGGAGGGCCCTACAATGAGCAGTTCTTC. Encoded protein: CASSLTGGPYNEQFF. The chain employs TRBV7-3 and TRBJ2-1; 8 bases match TRBD2. CDR3 length equals 15 residues. V trimming: 3 bases; J trimming: 2 bases; junction bases outside the gene matches: 3. Germline CDR1 reads SGHTA; CDR2 reads FQGTGA.

The CDR3: CASTRTGGGYTF. The CDR3 region has the DNA TGTGCCAGTACCAGAACAGGGGGCGGCTACACCTTC. The chain uses TRBV19 and TRBJ1-2, with TRBD1 identical over 9 bases. Germline loops: CDR1 LNHDA, CDR2 SQIVND (reference sequence). The V gene end was trimmed by 7 bases and the J gene end by 8 bases; junction bases not matched to a gene: 5. The CDR3 has 12 amino acids.

This chain connects TRBV6-6 to TRBJ2-7; 7 bases are shared with TRBD1. V was pared by 5 bases and J by 3 bases, with 13 bases of the junction left unmatched. Looked up from germline, CDR1 is MNHNY and CDR2 is SVGAGI (reference sequence). The length of the CDR3 is 16 residues. This chain's CDR3 is CASSREGARGYYEQYF. CDR3 DNA: TGTGCCAGCAGTCGAGAAGGTGCCAGGGGGTACTACGAGCAGTACTTC.

The chain uses TRBV9 and TRBJ2-2; tentatively, D is TRBD1 (6 bases). The V gene lost 4 bases and the J gene lost 0 bases, with 16 bases spanning the gap. The CDR3 is made up of 17 amino acids. CDR1 and CDR2 from the germline V gene are SGDLS and YYNGEE. CDR3 sequence: CASSSPRGRANTGELFF. The CDR3 bases are TGTGCCAGCAGCAGCCCCAGGGGAAGGGCGAACACCGGGGAGCTGTTTTTT.

This chain links TRBV2 with TRBJ2-7; TRBD2 might be the D (6 bases). The CDR3 consists of 13 residues. Trimming pared 9 bases from V and 3 bases from J, leaving 15 bases between. Germline V gene data show CDR1 as SNHLY and CDR2 as FYNNEI. The CDR3 region has the DNA TGTGCCAGTGGGAGAGGGCGGGACTACGAGCAGTACGTC. It encodes CASGRGRDYEQYV.

This chain uses TRBV19 with TRBJ1-5; 9 nucleotides align to TRBD1. Germline values: CDR1 LNHDA, CDR2 SQIVND (reference sequence). V gave up 7 bases and J gave up 5 bases; unmatched junction bases: 12. CDR3 length: 16 residues. The CDR3 here is CASTTSQGAYHQPQHF. CDR3 nucleotide sequence: TGTGCCAGTACCACTTCACAGGGGGCGTACCATCAGCCCCAGCATTTT.

The count of this clone is one. The chain couples TRBV5-4 to TRBJ2-3; TRBD2 matches 11 bases. Looked up from germline, CDR1 is SGHNT and CDR2 is YYREEE (reference sequence). This CDR3 has 14 residues. After removal of 0 bases from V and 12 bases from J, the junction contained 6 bases not matched to a gene. In nucleotides, the CDR3 is TGTGCCAGCAGCTTGGCCTTGGGACTAGCGGATCAGTATTTT. Protein: CASSLALGLADQYF.

V is TRBV3-1 (or the pseudogene TRBV3-2) and J is TRBJ2-6; 9 positions match TRBD1. Germline V CDR1 and CDR2: LGHDT, YNNKEL (reference sequence). The CDR3 covers 18 residues. The ends lost 6 bases at V and 0 bases at J; junction bases unmatched: 9. This chain's CDR3 is CASRPGTGLPSGANVLTF. The CDR3, as DNA: TGTGCCAGCAGACCTGGGACAGGGCTCCCCTCTGGGGCCAACGTCCTGACTTTC.

The V and J genes are TRBV20-1 and TRBJ2-5; D is ambiguous. In germline, CDR1 is DFQATT, CDR2 SNEGSKA (reference sequence). The CDR3 runs to 11 residues. V lost 4 bases and J 5 bases, leaving 8 bases between the germline ends. The CDR3 region has the DNA TGCAGTGCTACTATCTCGGAGACCCAGTACTTC. Protein: CSATISETQYF.

This clone turned up a few times. This chain connects TRBV20-1 to TRBJ2-1; the match to TRBD2 covers 8 bases. In germline, CDR1 is DFQATT, CDR2 SNEGSKA (reference sequence). The CDR3 loop spans 15 amino acids. J gave up 9 bases and V 3 bases, and 13 bases lay outside the gene matches. CDR3 nucleotide sequence: TGCAGTGCTAGTAGCGGGGCTAGGATCTTCGGTGAGCAGTTCTTC. Residues: CSASSGARIFGEQFF.

Here the CDR3 DNA reads TGTGCCAGCAGCCAAACAGGGCCAGATACGCAGTATTTT. Encoded protein: CASSQTGPDTQYF. V usage is TRBV7-3 and J usage is TRBJ2-3; a weak D match, TRBD1 (6 bases). V lost 5 bases and J 4 bases, leaving 10 bases between the germline ends. In germline, CDR1 is SGHTA, CDR2 FQGTGA. The CDR3 is 13 amino acids.

The chain couples TRBV5-1 to TRBJ2-1; a possible D gene is TRBD1 (8 bases). The CDR3 is 21 amino acids. CDR1 is SGHRS, CDR2 YFSETQ, per germline. Trimming removed 0 bases at V and 0 bases at J, with 25 bases between. The CDR3 spells CASSLGAQGASLAASYNEQFF. CDR3 DNA: TGCGCCAGCAGCTTGGGAGCGCAGGGGGCTTCTCTAGCGGCCTCCTACAATGAGCAGTTCTTC.

The genes are TRBV6-6 and TRBJ2-1; a possible D gene is TRBD2 (5 bases). Trimming left V 2 bases short and J 15 bases short, with 17 bases between. The CDR3 has 13 amino acids. From germline, CDR1 is MNHNY and CDR2 SVGAGI (reference sequence). As DNA, the CDR3 is TGTGCCAGCAGTTACCACCCCCGGGAACGTCGGTTCTTC. Amino acids: CASSYHPRERRFF.